Described below is a single T cell receptor (beta chain) sequence and its context. Germline V gives CDR1 SEHNR, CDR2 FQNEAQ (reference sequence). This CDR3 spans 16 amino acids. With 4 bases removed from V and 0 bases from J, the gap between germline ends came to 13 bases. The data stem from a study of blood T cell repertoires in COVID-19. The table came from immunoSEQ multiplex PCR; TCRdb's copy has only in-frame clones and leaves some out. The sample includes fewer than 400,000 clones, about 90% seen only once; the top ten take about 5%. This clonotype originated in a man aged 30 to 39 who had recovered from COVID-19. This chain joins TRBV7-9 and TRBJ1-3; D perhaps matches TRBD1 (6 bases). Sequencing was performed on PBMCs or T cells enriched from blood (not recorded which). Here the CDR3 reads CASSSRQAHSGNTIYF. CDR3 coding DNA: TGTGCCAGCAGCTCCAGACAGGCGCACTCTGGAAACACCATATATTTT.